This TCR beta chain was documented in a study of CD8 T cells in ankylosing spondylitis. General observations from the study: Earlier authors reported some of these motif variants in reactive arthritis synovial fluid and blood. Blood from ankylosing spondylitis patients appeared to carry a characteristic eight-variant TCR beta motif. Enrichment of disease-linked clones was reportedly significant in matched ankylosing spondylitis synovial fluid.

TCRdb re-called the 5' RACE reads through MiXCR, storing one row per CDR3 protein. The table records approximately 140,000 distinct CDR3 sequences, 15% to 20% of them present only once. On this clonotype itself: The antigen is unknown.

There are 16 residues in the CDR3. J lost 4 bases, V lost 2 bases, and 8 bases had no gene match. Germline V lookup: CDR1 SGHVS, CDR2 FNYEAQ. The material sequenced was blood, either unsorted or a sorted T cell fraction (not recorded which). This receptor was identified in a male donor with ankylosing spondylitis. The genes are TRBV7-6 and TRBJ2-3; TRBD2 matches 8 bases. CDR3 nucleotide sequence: TGTGCCAGCAGCTTAAGACTAGCGTTGGTCGCAGATACGCAGTATTTT. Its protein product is CASSLRLALVADTQYF. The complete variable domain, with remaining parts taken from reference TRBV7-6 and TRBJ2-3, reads GAGVSQSPRYKVTKRGQDVALRCDPISGHVSLYWYRQALGQGPEFLTYFNYEAQQDKSGLPNDRFSAERPEGSISTLTIQRTEQRDSAMYRCASSLRLALVADTQYFGPGTRLTVL.